What follows are 10 T cell receptor beta chains derived from one specimen sequenced in a study of breast tumors, draining lymph nodes, adjacent tissues. MiXCR, run by TCRdb on the multiplex PCR reads, gives a single entry per CDR3 protein. The sample lists fewer than 150,000 distinct CDR3 sequences, around 20% occurring once. Samples came from axillary lymph nodes draining the breast cancer. The sample comprised axillary lymph node tissue. The source of these receptors is a female donor with breast cancer. Some clones in this sample may be carry-over from other donors' samples.

In this sample, this clonotype turned up a few times. The junction does not match germline at one end; this may be a read error. The chain uses TRBV30 and TRBJ2-1; D remains ambiguous. Germline V gene data show CDR1 as GTSNPN and CDR2 as SVGIG (reference sequence). This CDR3 is 11 amino acids long. The CDR3, as DNA: TGCGCCTGGCACCAAAACAATGAGCGGTTCTTC. Protein sequence: CAWHQNNERFF.

This clonotype came up a few times. The V gene is TRBV28, the J gene TRBJ1-2; 7 bases fit TRBD1. The CDR3 runs 15 residues. J gave up 4 bases and V 2 bases, and 7 bases lay outside the gene matches. The V gene's germline CDR1 is MDHEN and CDR2 SYDVKM. This CDR3 is CASSLEAGTAYGYTF. CDR3 nucleotides: TGTGCCAGCAGTTTAGAAGCCGGGACAGCCTATGGCTACACCTTC.

This clonotype was detected only a few times. V usage is TRBV19 and J usage is TRBJ1-2; D uncertain. V was cut by 6 bases and J by 4 bases, with 15 bases left in between. Germline V gives CDR1 LNHDA, CDR2 SQIVND (reference sequence). The CDR3 contains 14 residues. The CDR3 nucleotides read TGTGCCAGTAGCCAACCCCGGGCGGTCTATGGCTACACCTTC. Translated: CASSQPRAVYGYTF.

The chain has TRBV7-6 and TRBJ1-1; TRBD1 agrees at 8 bases. CDR1 SGHVS and CDR2 FNYEAQ come from the germline V gene. Trimming took 4 bases from V and 1 from J; bases not matched to a gene: 8. The length of the CDR3 is 16 residues. CDR3 loop: CASSSQGAMGNTEAFF. CDR3 nucleotide sequence: TGTGCCAGCAGCTCGCAGGGGGCTATGGGGAACACTGAAGCTTTCTTT.

This clonotype was seen ten or more times. The rearrangement uses TRBV5-4 and TRBJ2-1; TRBD2 matches 7 bases. CDR3 length: 14 amino acids. The junction had 7 bases not matched to a gene; V was cut back by 2 bases and J by 8 bases. Germline CDR1 and CDR2: SGHNT and YYREEE (reference sequence). CDR3 protein: CASSFPLADYEQFF. The CDR3 nucleotides are TGTGCCAGCAGCTTCCCCCTAGCGGATTATGAGCAGTTCTTC.

This clonotype showed up many times. V and J are TRBV4-2 and TRBJ2-7; 9 positions agree with TRBD1. Trimming took 4 bases from V and 6 from J; bases not matched to a gene: 7. Germline CDR1 is LGHNA and CDR2 is YNFKEQ. CDR3 length: 14 amino acids. The CDR3 is CASSPGTGSTEQYF. CDR3 bases: TGTGCCAGCAGCCCCGGGACAGGGTCTACCGAGCAGTACTTC.

This clonotype was seen repeatedly, ten times or more. The chain couples TRBV9 to TRBJ2-1; D may be TRBD2 (5 bases). V was cut by 1 base and J by 8 bases, with 10 bases left in between. There are 13 residues in the CDR3. Germline assignment: CDR1 SGDLS and CDR2 YYNGEE. CDR3 amino acids: CASSVSGSDEQFF. Written as DNA, the CDR3 is TGTGCCAGCAGCGTATCGGGGAGTGATGAGCAGTTCTTC. The whole variable domain, filled in from reference TRBV9 and TRBJ2-1, reads DSGVTQTPKHLITATGQRVTLRCSPRSGDLSVYWYQQSLDQGLQFLIQYYNGEERAKGNILERFSAQQFPDLHSELNLSSLELGDSALYFCASSVSGSDEQFFGPGTRLTVL.

Concerning this clonotype: Given a much more abundant clone one base away, this may be a read error. V is TRBV5-5 and J is TRBJ2-2; D possibly corresponds to TRBD2 (5 bases). V lost 4 bases and J lost 4, with 14 bases in between. CDR1 SGHKS and CDR2 YYEKEE come from the germline V gene (reference sequence). This CDR3 spans 15 amino acids. This chain's CDR3 is CASSQISEGTGELFF. The CDR3 DNA reads as TGTGCCAGCAGCCAAATTAGCGAGGGCACCGGGGAGCTGTTTTTT. Full variable domain (rest looked up from reference TRBV5-5 and TRBJ2-2): DAGVTQSPTHLIKTRGQQVTLRCSPISGHKSVSWYQQVLGQGPQFIFQYYEKEERGRGNFPDRFSARQFPNYSSELNVNALLLGDSALYLCASSQISEGTGELFFGEGSRLTVL.

This clonotype was counted between two and nine times. This may be a read error: a much more frequent sequence differs by one nucleotide. The chain employs TRBV2 and TRBJ2-1; TRBD2 aligns across 10 bases. The CDR3 has 16 amino acids. V lost 7 bases to trimming and J lost 6 bases; unmatched junction nucleotides: 12. CDR1 and CDR2 from the germline V gene are SNHLY and FYNNEI. CDR3 protein: CASNSMVASGGNEQFF. The CDR3 nucleotides read TGTGCCAGCAATTCCATGGTGGCTAGCGGGGGCAATGAGCAGTTCTTC. Variable domain in full (rest from reference TRBV2 and TRBJ2-1): EPEVTQTPSHQVTQMGQEVILRCVPISNHLYFYWYRQILGQKVEFLVSFYNNEISEKSEIFDDQFSVERPDGSNFTLKIRSTKLEDSAMYFCASNSMVASGGNEQFFGPGTRLTVL.

This clonotype was seen a few times. V usage is TRBV6-1 and J usage is TRBJ2-1, with 10 bases that match TRBD2. J was trimmed by 0 bases and V by 1 base; bases with no gene match: 12. The CDR3 sequence is 20 residues long. CDR1 and CDR2 from the germline V gene are MNHNS and SASEGT. CDR3 sequence: CASSEVGGLATRGSYNEQFF. DNA for the CDR3: TGTGCCAGCAGTGAAGTGGGGGGACTAGCGACTAGAGGCTCCTACAATGAGCAGTTCTTC.